A single sample gave rise to the 6 T cell receptor beta chains below, sequenced in a study of ipilimumab plus nivolumab after autologous stem cell transplantation. Only in-frame clones appear in the TCRdb table, and some are missing; sequencing was by immunoSEQ multiplex PCR. The sample has about 43,000 clones, approximately 91% seen once. The sequenced sample was PBMCs, obtained in a trial of ipilimumab plus nivolumab as post-transplant consolidation. These receptors were collected from a male donor with multiple myeloma.

There are a few counts of this clone. The chain combines TRBV27 with TRBJ2-3; D not certain. This CDR3 region has 14 residues. Germline V gene sequence: CDR1 MNHEY, CDR2 SMNVEV (reference sequence). V was trimmed by 3 bases and J by 4 bases, leaving 11 bases between them. The CDR3 DNA sequence: TGTGCCAGCAGTTTTTTGACCACGGCAGATACGCAGTATTTT. Amino acids: CASSFLTTADTQYF.

This sequence joins TRBV7-2 and TRBJ2-1, with D perhaps TRBD2 (6 bases). The CDR3 contains 19 residues. CDR1 and CDR2 (germline): SGHTA, FQGNSA. The germline V and J ends were trimmed by 3 bases and 3 bases, with 24 bases remaining between them. The CDR3 protein is CASSLVPLLGGEYYNEQFF. CDR3 sequence (DNA): TGTGCCAGCAGCTTGGTGCCTTTACTGGGAGGCGAATACTACAATGAGCAGTTCTTC.

The chain has TRBV19 and TRBJ1-5; D unclear. Germline CDR1 and CDR2: LNHDA and SQIVND (reference sequence). Trimming left V 2 bases short and J 5 bases short, with 16 bases between. This CDR3 has 16 amino acids. CDR3 residues: CASSIRQHRAYQPQHF. The CDR3 DNA sequence: TGTGCCAGTAGTATACGGCAGCACAGAGCTTATCAGCCCCAGCATTTT.

The chain couples TRBV2 to TRBJ1-6; TRBD1 matches 11 bases. V shed 6 bases, J shed 4 bases, and the junction held 5 bases outside the gene matches. Germline V CDR1 and CDR2: SNHLY, FYNNEI. The CDR3 is made up of 16 amino acids. The CDR3 loop reads CASRGQGAGYNSPLHF. The CDR3 coding sequence is TGTGCCAGCAGAGGACAGGGGGCGGGATATAATTCACCCCTCCACTTT.

CDR3 sequence reads: CASSSGAGWTGELFF. The CDR3 DNA is TGTGCCAGCAGCTCTGGCGCAGGCTGGACCGGGGAGCTGTTTTTT. V gene TRBV5-5 combines with J gene TRBJ2-2; D gene uncertain. V was clipped by 3 bases and J by 5 bases, with 14 bases between them. CDR3 length equals 15 residues. Per the germline V gene, CDR1 is SGHKS and CDR2 is YYEKEE (reference sequence).

This clone appeared once. CDR3 loop: CASSLFPGVGTGELFF. DNA for the CDR3: TGTGCCAGCAGTTTATTTCCAGGGGTCGGCACCGGGGAGCTGTTTTTT. The V and J genes are TRBV27 and TRBJ2-2; the D gene is possibly TRBD1 (6 bases). The CDR3 length is 16 residues. Germline CDR1 reads MNHEY; CDR2 reads SMNVEV (reference sequence). The V and J ends lost 1 base and 4 bases respectively, with 13 bases between them.